These 26 T cell receptor beta chains were all obtained from the same sample, sequenced in a study of cytomegalovirus exposure and HLA in healthy donors. PCR involved 60 Vbeta and 13 Jbeta primers. TCRdb keeps only in-frame clones here, not all; method: immunoSEQ multiplex PCR. This table holds 150,000 or so clones, around four fifths found once. Sequencing used PBMCs. The receptors derive from a woman aged 25-40 years in good health and CMV-seronegative.

J is TRBJ1-5 and V is TRBV2; weak D call: TRBD1 (6 bases). The germline CDR1 and CDR2 sequences are SNHLY and FYNNEI. With 5 bases removed from V and 0 bases from J, the gap between germline ends came to 11 bases. The CDR3 extends over 15 amino acids. CDR3 in DNA: TGTGCCAGCAGTCTGGGGGCAGATAGCAATCAGCCCCAGCATTTT. It translates to CASSLGADSNQPQHF.

This chain links TRBV11-1 with TRBJ1-1, with 12 bases identical to TRBD1. With 3 bases clipped from V and 6 bases from J, the junction kept 8 bases outside the gene matches. The CDR3 contains 16 residues. In germline, CDR1 is SGHAT, CDR2 FQDESV (reference sequence). In nucleotides, the CDR3 is TGTGCCAGCAGCTTTGCCGGGACAGGGGGCGCTGCTGAAGCTTTCTTT. As protein: CASSFAGTGGAAEAFF.

The chain joins TRBV2 to TRBJ2-3; a possible D gene is TRBD2 (6 bases). V shed 7 bases and J shed 1 base, with 6 bases lying between them. The CDR3 has 12 amino acids. Germline CDR1 SNHLY, CDR2 FYNNEI. The CDR3 loop is CASKRGTDTQYF. CDR3 nucleotide sequence: TGTGCCAGCAAGCGGGGCACAGATACGCAGTATTTT.

V is TRBV6-1 and J is TRBJ1-2, with 8 bases lining up with TRBD1. This CDR3 region has 19 residues. Germline V CDR1 and CDR2: MNHNS, SASEGT. The V and J ends lost 2 bases and 5 bases, in that order; junction bases with no gene match: 19. The CDR3 sequence is CASSELGRTGHQGGYGYTF. The CDR3 region has the DNA TGTGCCAGCAGTGAATTGGGGAGGACAGGGCACCAGGGGGGGTATGGCTACACCTTC.

This sequence joins TRBV9 and TRBJ1-6; D not resolved. V lost 0 bases and J lost 0, with 13 bases in between. There are 18 residues in the CDR3. Germline values: CDR1 SGDLS, CDR2 YYNGEE. The CDR3 here is CASSVVVTPSSYNSPLHF. The CDR3 DNA sequence: TGTGCCAGCAGCGTAGTAGTAACTCCAAGCTCCTATAATTCACCCCTCCACTTT.

V usage is TRBV7-3 and J usage is TRBJ2-1, with TRBD2 as a possible D gene (6 bases). There are 16 residues in the CDR3. V was shortened by 4 bases and J by 0 bases, with 13 bases between the two germline ends. Looked up from germline, CDR1 is SGHTA and CDR2 is FQGTGA. The CDR3 nucleotides are TGTGCCAGCAGCTCGTTCGGGGGACTCTCCTACAATGAGCAGTTCTTC. It is translated as CASSSFGGLSYNEQFF.

The chain employs TRBV29-1 and TRBJ2-7; 8 bases match TRBD1. V shed 6 bases, J shed 2 bases, and the junction held 9 bases outside the gene matches. Looked up from germline, CDR1 is SQVTM and CDR2 is ANQGSEA. The CDR3 has 14 amino acids. The CDR3 DNA follows: TGCAGCGTAGTGGACAGGGACCCCACCTACGAGCAGTACTTC. Translating gives CSVVDRDPTYEQYF.

The V gene is TRBV27, the J gene TRBJ1-2; TRBD1 might be the D (6 bases). The CDR3 has 15 residues. The ends were cut back, 5 bases at V and 4 bases at J, with 17 bases in the middle. Germline loops: CDR1 MNHEY, CDR2 SMNVEV (reference sequence). CDR3 nucleotide sequence: TGTGCCAGCAGTGGCGGGGGCGCTGGGATCTATGGCTACACCTTC. This gives the protein CASSGGGAGIYGYTF.

V is TRBV9 and J is TRBJ1-5; no firm D call. CDR3 length: 14 residues. V lost 0 bases and J 0 bases, leaving 4 bases between the germline ends. The V gene's germline CDR1 is SGDLS and CDR2 YYNGEE. CDR3 sequence (DNA): TGTGCCAGCAGCGTAGATCATAGCAATCAGCCCCAGCATTTT. As protein: CASSVDHSNQPQHF.

CDR3 DNA: TGTGCCAGCGGCTCCGCCGGGAGCGGCTACACCTTC. Protein product: CASGSAGSGYTF. This chain connects TRBV2 to TRBJ1-2; D remains unclear. CDR3 length: 12 amino acids. The V end was cut by 8 bases, the J end by 8 bases, with 15 bases between. Germline-derived CDR1 and CDR2 are SNHLY and FYNNEI.

The V and J genes are TRBV27 and TRBJ2-3, with 9 bases lining up with TRBD1. This CDR3 contains 14 residues. Germline trimming cut 8 bases from V and 3 bases from J; bases unmatched to any gene: 6. Germline assignment: CDR1 MNHEY and CDR2 SMNVEV (reference sequence). Here the CDR3 reads CASRRDRVTDTQYF. CDR3 DNA sequence: TGTGCCAGCCGCCGGGACAGGGTAACAGATACGCAGTATTTT.

With regard to this clone: Other DNA sequences in the same sample also yield this CDR3. The chain is built from TRBV28 and TRBJ2-7; 8 nucleotides match TRBD1. V lost 2 bases and J lost 4; bases outside the gene matches: 4. Germline V lookup: CDR1 MDHEN, CDR2 SYDVKM. CDR3 size: 14 residues. The CDR3 DNA reads as TGTGCCAGCAGTTTACGACAGGGGAGTTACGAGCAGTACTTC. As protein: CASSLRQGSYEQYF.

The genes are TRBV28 and TRBJ2-5; TRBD1 might be the D (6 bases). The germline gives CDR1 MDHEN, CDR2 SYDVKM. V gave up 7 bases and J gave up 3 bases, with 18 bases separating them. The CDR3 contains 15 residues. CDR3 in amino acids: CASKMIQQGKETQYF. The DNA for the CDR3 is TGTGCCAGCAAGATGATCCAACAGGGAAAAGAGACCCAGTACTTC.

The V call is TRBV27, the J call TRBJ2-3, with D tentatively TRBD1 (6 bases). V lost 5 bases to trimming and J lost 2 bases, with 14 bases between them. From germline, CDR1 is MNHEY and CDR2 SMNVEV (reference sequence). The CDR3 is 15 amino acids. The CDR3 here is CASSPGQRNTDTQYF. CDR3 DNA sequence: TGTGCCAGCAGTCCGGGACAAAGAAACACAGATACGCAGTATTTT.

V usage is TRBV4-1 and J usage is TRBJ1-2; the match to TRBD1 covers 8 bases. CDR1 is MGHRA and CDR2 is YSYEKL in the germline V gene. This CDR3 comprises 15 residues. J gave up 8 bases and V 4 bases, and 12 bases lay outside the gene matches. CDR3 in DNA: TGCGCCAGCAGCCTGCGGGCAGGGGGCCCCCGGGGCTACACCTTC. Its protein product is CASSLRAGGPRGYTF.

The J gene is TRBJ1-3, the V gene TRBV6-1, with D perhaps matching TRBD1 (6 bases). Germline assignment: CDR1 MNHNS and CDR2 SASEGT. Trimming stripped 6 bases from V and 0 bases from J, with 12 bases between. The CDR3 consists of 15 residues. Written as DNA, the CDR3 is TGTGCCAGCAGCGACACAGGGTCCTCTGGAAACACCATATATTTT. Translation: CASSDTGSSGNTIYF.

V gene TRBV6-1 combines with J gene TRBJ2-5, with D possibly being TRBD1 (6 bases). Germline V gene sequence: CDR1 MNHNS, CDR2 SASEGT. This CDR3 is 14 amino acids long. The V and J ends lost 8 bases and 4 bases respectively, with 17 bases between them. The CDR3 loop reads CASRDTPGAETQYF. The CDR3 DNA reads as TGTGCCAGCCGGGACACCCCCGGGGCAGAGACCCAGTACTTC.

This clone was detected only a few times. The chain links TRBV7-8 to TRBJ2-3, with D possibly being TRBD1 (5 bases). Trimming left V 7 bases short and J 5 bases short, with 25 bases between. Germline V gene data show CDR1 as SGHVS and CDR2 as FQNEAQ. The CDR3 extends over 17 amino acids. The CDR3 sequence is CASTSTLRAGKGDTQYF. The CDR3, as DNA: TGTGCCAGCACCTCTACCCTTCGCGCAGGGAAAGGAGATACGCAGTATTTT.

This chain connects TRBV4-1 to TRBJ1-2, with D maybe TRBD1 (6 bases). V was clipped by 0 bases and J by 4 bases, with 27 bases between them. The germline V gene encodes CDR1 MGHRA and CDR2 YSYEKL. The CDR3 has 20 amino acids. The CDR3 spells CASSQDPRTVGYPLLYGYTF. CDR3 nucleotide sequence: TGCGCCAGCAGCCAAGATCCCCGGACAGTAGGGTACCCTCTACTCTATGGCTACACCTTC.

This clone has only one observation. This chain joins TRBV5-4 and TRBJ2-3; TRBD2 matches at 8 bases. The germline V gene encodes CDR1 SGHNT and CDR2 YYREEE (reference sequence). The CDR3 sequence is 15 residues long. Trimming at V came to 2 bases and at J to 0 bases, leaving 2 bases not matched to a gene. The CDR3 DNA sequence: TGTGCCAGCAGCTTAGCGGGGGCTAGCACAGATACGCAGTATTTT. The encoded protein is CASSLAGASTDTQYF.

This rearrangement joins TRBV19 to TRBJ2-3; 8 bases are a match to TRBD2. The J segment lost 7 bases and the V segment lost 5 bases, leaving 11 bases of the junction unmatched. CDR3 length equals 15 residues. Germline CDR1 reads LNHDA; CDR2 reads SQIVND (reference sequence). This CDR3 is CASSVTAGAGNTQYF. In DNA, the CDR3 is TGTGCCAGTAGTGTCACAGCGGGGGCCGGGAATACGCAGTATTTT.

The V call is TRBV13, the J call TRBJ1-4; 7 bases agree with TRBD1. Germline-derived CDR1 and CDR2 are PRHDT and FYEKMQ (reference sequence). This CDR3 spans 13 amino acids. The V gene end was trimmed by 5 bases and the J gene end by 8 bases; junction bases not matched to a gene: 5. The CDR3 sequence: CASSPRDSEKLFF. DNA of the CDR3: TGTGCCAGCAGCCCCAGGGACAGCGAAAAACTGTTTTTT.

This chain connects TRBV28 to TRBJ1-2, with TRBD1 matching over 7 bases. Losses at the gene ends were 3 bases for V and 8 bases for J; bases not matched to a gene: 6. Germline loops: CDR1 MDHEN, CDR2 SYDVKM. This CDR3 is 13 amino acids long. The CDR3 protein is CASSFPTGKGYTF. In DNA form, the CDR3 reads TGTGCCAGCAGTTTTCCGACAGGGAAGGGCTACACCTTC.

The chain joins TRBV27 to TRBJ2-3; D is perhaps TRBD2 (5 bases). Trimming pared 4 bases from V and 2 bases from J, leaving 16 bases between. This CDR3 contains 16 residues. CDR1 is MNHEY, CDR2 SMNVEV, per germline (reference sequence). As DNA, the CDR3 is TGTGCCAGCAGTTACGAGGGCCGGCGGTCCACAGATACGCAGTATTTT. It encodes CASSYEGRRSTDTQYF.

CDR3 region: CASTREGNTEAFF. In DNA, the CDR3 is TGTGCCAGCACCCGGGAGGGGAACACTGAAGCTTTCTTT. The gene calls are TRBV2 and TRBJ1-1; unclear D gene. Per the germline V gene, CDR1 is SNHLY and CDR2 is FYNNEI. V was shortened by 7 bases and J by 1 base, with 10 bases between the two germline ends. The CDR3 has 13 residues.

Regarding this clone: Mismatch with germline at one junction end may stem from a read error. Distinct nucleotide sequences in the sample also encode this CDR3. CDR3: CASSLELGGAYYGYTF. CDR3 bases: TGCGCCAGCAGCTTGGAGCTAGGGGGCGCTTACTACGGCTACACCTTC. V gene TRBV5-1 combines with J gene TRBJ1-2; 7 bases are a match to TRBD1. The CDR3 length is 16 residues. The germline V gene encodes CDR1 SGHRS and CDR2 YFSETQ.